This T cell receptor beta chain was sequenced in a study of blood T cells in healthy people across ages. CDR3 length: 13 residues. Trimming cost V 6 bases and J 8 bases, with 17 bases left between them. Germline V gene lookup returns CDR1 DFQATT and CDR2 SNEGSKA (reference sequence). With a J-beta primer mix and a sample-barcoded 5' primer, a second PCR ran 7 to 11 cycles. From the 5' RACE reads, TCRdb called clonotypes with MiXCR, one entry per CDR3 protein. The sample lists approximately 2,000,000 distinct CDR3 sequences, about two fifths seen once, with more than 20% in the top ten. The receptor was derived from a human donor in good health. V gene TRBV20-1 combines with J gene TRBJ2-1, with D perhaps being TRBD1 or TRBD2 (5 bases each). Material: blood. In nucleotides, the CDR3 is TGCAGTGCCCTTTTGAGGGGTTACGATGAGCAGTTCTTC. Protein: CSALLRGYDEQFF.